The 3 T cell receptor beta chains below come from one sample, sequenced in a study of naive and memory T cell subsets. Study-level results: Especially in CD8 cells, naive repertoires contained a few larger clonotypes, possibly CD45RA-re-expressing memory cells.

The beta constant-region primer was an equimolar mix of two oligonucleotides covering TRBC1 and TRBC2. Nested alpha and beta constant-region primers with the SP2 primer drove four PCR rounds on ligated cDNA. TCRdb called the UMI-ligation and nested PCR reads again in MiXCR, with one record for every CDR3 protein. The top ten clones hold 2.8% of a sample with roughly 100,000 distinct CDR3 sequences, more than 14% of them seen once. Their antigens are not known. The specimen sequenced was naive CD8+ T cells from blood. The origin of the receptors is a human donor in good health.

This rearrangement joins TRBV7-6 to TRBJ2-5; 11 bases fit TRBD2. J was trimmed by 2 bases and V by 5 bases; bases with no gene match: 13. The CDR3 extends over 18 amino acids. In germline, CDR1 is SGHVS, CDR2 FNYEAQ. This CDR3 reads CASSPNHQLAGVQETQYF. CDR3 coding DNA: TGTGCCAGCAGCCCTAACCACCAACTAGCGGGGGTACAAGAGACCCAGTACTTC.

This clonotype showed up just a few times. V gene TRBV23-1 combines with J gene TRBJ2-2; perhaps D is TRBD1 or TRBD2 (5 bases each). TRBV23-1 is annotated as an ORF whose role is uncertain. CDR3 length: 15 amino acids. The V gene lost 0 bases and the J gene lost 3 bases, with 8 bases spanning the gap. CDR3 bases: TGCGCCAGCAGTCAATCCGGGACCTACACCGGGGAGCTGTTTTTT. Translating it yields CASSQSGTYTGELFF.

The chain couples TRBV4-2 to TRBJ2-2, with 12 bases that match TRBD1. This CDR3 spans 17 amino acids. The junction had 8 bases not matched to a gene; V was cut back by 3 bases and J by 6 bases. Looked up from germline, CDR1 is LGHNA and CDR2 is YNFKEQ. The CDR3 sequence is CASSQIPGQGASGELFF. The DNA for the CDR3 is TGTGCCAGCAGCCAGATCCCGGGACAGGGGGCCTCCGGGGAGCTGTTTTTT.